The next 8 T cell receptor beta chains were all read from a single sample in a study of T cell repertoires in cytomegalovirus infection. One entry per CDR3 protein results from TCRdb running MiXCR on the reads. The sample lists about 200,000 distinct CDR3 sequences, roughly 9.8% occurring once. Sequenced material: PBMCs. These receptors came from a human donor in good health (CMV status not recorded). Some clones in this sample may be carry-over from other donors' samples.

This clonotype came up a few times. The chain carries TRBV6-2 or TRBV6-3 and TRBJ2-7; the D gene is possibly TRBD1 (5 bases). The CDR3 is 13 residues long. Germline CDR1 reads MNHEY; CDR2 reads SVGEGT. Trimming cost V 6 bases and J 3 bases, with 12 bases left between them. CDR3 protein: CASSSGRDYEQYF. CDR3 DNA: TGTGCCAGCAGCTCCGGCAGGGACTACGAGCAGTACTTC.

The sample holds a few counts of this clonotype. CDR3 bases: TGTGCCAGCAGCAGACCTCAGCCGAGCGGGACTGAAGCTTTCTTT. This codes for CASSRPQPSGTEAFF. V gene TRBV5-6 combines with J gene TRBJ1-1; D not resolved. The CDR3 consists of 15 residues. The V and J ends lost 4 bases and 5 bases respectively, with 18 bases between them. Germline V gives CDR1 SGHDT, CDR2 YYEEEE.

The table lists this clonotype with many counts. J is TRBJ1-2 and V is TRBV28, with 8 bases fitting TRBD1. The CDR3 sequence is 14 residues long. With 6 bases clipped from V and 0 bases from J, the junction kept 3 bases outside the gene matches. From germline, CDR1 is MDHEN and CDR2 SYDVKM. The CDR3 nucleotides read TGTGCCAGCAGGCGGACAGGGTCTAACTATGGCTACACCTTC. Translating gives CASRRTGSNYGYTF.

This clonotype came up a few times. V and J are TRBV4-3 and TRBJ2-6, with a weak D call TRBD1 (6 bases). Germline V gene sequence: CDR1 LGHNA, CDR2 YSLEER. This CDR3 contains 17 residues. Trimming took off 0 bases at V and 2 bases at J, with 11 bases between the two ends. The CDR3 nucleotides read TGCGCCAGCAGCCAAGATCCGCCAGGGGCTGGGGCCAACGTCCTGACTTTC. This encodes CASSQDPPGAGANVLTF.

This clonotype was seen many times. This chain links TRBV7-6 with TRBJ1-2; D is perhaps TRBD1 (6 bases). The CDR3 is made up of 18 amino acids. V lost 4 bases and J 4 bases, leaving 25 bases between the germline ends. In germline, CDR1 is SGHVS, CDR2 FNYEAQ. The CDR3, as DNA: TGTGCCAGCAGCTCCTTCACAGGGAGGCGTGCCGGGTTCTATGGCTACACCTTC. Its translation is CASSSFTGRRAGFYGYTF.

This clonotype was counted at least ten times. This chain joins TRBV19 and TRBJ1-1; weak D call: TRBD1 (5 bases). Germline lookup yields CDR1 LNHDA and CDR2 SQIVND (reference sequence). This CDR3 contains 13 residues. Trimming pared 8 bases from V and 6 bases from J, leaving 16 bases between. CDR3 DNA: TGTGCCAGTCGCTTGGGGACGGTTGCTGAAGCTTTCTTT. Translation: CASRLGTVAEAFF.

The V and J genes are TRBV6-1 and TRBJ2-1; the match to TRBD2 covers 14 bases. The CDR3 runs 14 residues. Germline trimming cut 8 bases from V and 7 bases from J; bases unmatched to any gene: 4. Germline lookup yields CDR1 MNHNS and CDR2 SASEGT. Written as DNA, the CDR3 is TGTGCCAGCCTGGGACTAGCGGGGGCTAATGAGCAGTTCTTC. Its protein product is CASLGLAGANEQFF.

This clonotype was counted at least ten times. This chain links TRBV7-2 with TRBJ2-3; TRBD2 might be the D (5 bases). Germline CDR1 and CDR2: SGHTA and FQGNSA. The CDR3 totals 15 residues. Trimming took 9 bases from V and 0 from J, leaving 16 bases between them. The CDR3 coding sequence is TGTGCCAGTGCCCCCTATCCGGGGAGCACAGATACGCAGTATTTT. This codes for CASAPYPGSTDTQYF.